Reported below is one T cell receptor (beta chain). Its specificity is not known. The donors were part of the roughly 120-subject validation cohort, which stood apart from the approximately 630-subject first cohort. The assay was immunoSEQ multiplex PCR, and TCRdb's table has in-frame clones only and misses some. The sample shows 100,000 to 120,000 clones, about nine tenths of them seen only once. This specimen comes from a study of cytomegalovirus exposure and HLA in healthy donors. General study findings and limits: The dataset shows that most TCR sequences were rare, while some public TCRs occurred in many donors. It was 150 or so TCR beta chains that were listed as cytomegalovirus-associated.

The CDR3 extends over 15 amino acids. Germline V gene data show CDR1 as KGHSH and CDR2 as LQKENI. Trimming cost V 0 bases and J 5 bases; bases outside gene matches: 5. Input material: PBMCs. The V call is TRBV18, the J call TRBJ1-1; 8 bases align to TRBD1. The sequence came from a woman aged 18-29 years in good health and CMV-seronegative. The CDR3 sequence: CASSPPVQGGTEAFF. The CDR3 bases are TGTGCCAGCTCACCACCGGTACAGGGGGGGACTGAAGCTTTCTTT. Complete variable domain (other parts from reference TRBV18 and TRBJ1-1): NAGVMQNPRHLVRRRGQEARLRCSPMKGHSHVYWYRQLPEEGLKFMVYLQKENIIDESGMPKERFSAEFPKEGPSILRIQQVVRGDSAAYFCASSPPVQGGTEAFFGQGTRLTVV.